Following are 18 T cell receptor beta chains from one sample sequenced in a study of blood T cell repertoires in COVID-19. Assay: immunoSEQ multiplex PCR; the TCRdb copy retains only in-frame clones and omits some. Counted here are 200,000 to 300,000 clones, roughly 86% occurring once; the ten biggest clones make up under 5%. The sequencing sample was made of peripheral blood. Source of these receptors: a man aged 50-60 years with acute or convalescent COVID-19.

This clone was counted between two and nine times. The chain links TRBV19 to TRBJ1-6, with a possible D match to TRBD1 (5 bases). The CDR3 has 15 amino acids. Trimming removed 3 bases at V and 11 bases at J, with 17 bases between. CDR1 and CDR2 from the germline V gene are LNHDA and SQIVND (reference sequence). CDR3 region: CASSMGGGNWTPLHF. CDR3 bases: TGTGCCAGTAGTATGGGTGGGGGGAACTGGACACCCCTCCACTTT.

This rearrangement joins TRBV27 to TRBJ2-1; a weak D match, TRBD1 (5 bases). There are 11 residues in the CDR3. V was trimmed by 4 bases and J by 15 bases, leaving 13 bases between them. Germline loops: CDR1 MNHEY, CDR2 SMNVEV (reference sequence). CDR3 nucleotides: TGTGCCAGCAGTTGGCGTGGGGCGAGGTTCTTC. As protein: CASSWRGARFF.

This clone has just a few counts. The V gene is TRBV27, the J gene TRBJ1-2; D unclear. V lost 0 bases to trimming and J lost 4 bases, with 9 bases between them. Germline CDR1 MNHEY, CDR2 SMNVEV (reference sequence). This CDR3 is built from 14 residues. CDR3 DNA: TGTGCCAGCAGTTTATCGGCAGCGTTCTATGGCTACACCTTC. Encoded protein: CASSLSAAFYGYTF.

Remarks on this clone: The junction departs from the called germline gene at one end, perhaps through a read error. The chain couples TRBV12-3 or TRBV12-4 to TRBJ1-1; D is uncertain. The CDR3 runs 12 residues. The CDR3 loop reads CTSSLGYTEAFF. CDR3 bases: TGTACCAGCAGCCTAGGCTACACTGAAGCTTTCTTT.

V and J are TRBV3-1 (or the pseudogene TRBV3-2) and TRBJ2-1; tentatively, D is TRBD1 (5 bases). V lost 2 bases, J lost 9 bases, and 8 bases lay in between. This CDR3 has 12 amino acids. CDR1 is LGHDT and CDR2 is YNNKEL in the germline V gene (reference sequence). CDR3 bases: TGTGCCAGCAGCCAAAGGACAAGTGAGCAGTTCTTC. Its protein is CASSQRTSEQFF.

Comment on this clone: The same CDR3 is also encoded by other DNA sequences in this sample. V is TRBV5-6 and J is TRBJ1-5, with a weak D call TRBD1 (5 bases). CDR3 length: 14 amino acids. In germline, CDR1 is SGHDT, CDR2 YYEEEE. Deletions cut 4 bases from V and 1 base from J, with 9 bases between. The CDR3 DNA follows: TGTGCCAGCAGCCTAAGGGGAAGCAATCAGCCCCAGCATTTT. The encoded protein is CASSLRGSNQPQHF. Using reference TRBV5-6 and TRBJ1-5 for the parts outside the CDR3, the full variable domain is DAGVTQSPTHLIKTRGQQVTLRCSPKSGHDTVSWYQQALGQGPQFIFQYYEEEERQRGNFPDRFSGHQFPNYSSELNVNALLLGDSALYLCASSLRGSNQPQHFGDGTRLSIL.

The chain joins TRBV6-1 to TRBJ2-7; D might be TRBD1 (5 bases). Germline assignment: CDR1 MNHNS and CDR2 SASEGT. The ends were cut back, 2 bases at V and 1 base at J, with 9 bases in the middle. The CDR3 runs 14 residues. CDR3 sequence reads: CASSEWGSSYEQYF. DNA of the CDR3: TGTGCCAGCAGTGAATGGGGCAGTTCCTACGAGCAGTACTTC.

The chain couples TRBV19 to TRBJ2-3; the match to TRBD2 covers 12 bases. Trimming removed 5 bases from V and 1 base from J; junction bases left unmatched: 4. Germline loops: CDR1 LNHDA, CDR2 SQIVND (reference sequence). The CDR3 is made up of 16 amino acids. The CDR3 DNA reads as TGTGCCAGTAGTTTACGGACTAGCGGGGGCACAGATACGCAGTATTTT. This gives the protein CASSLRTSGGTDTQYF.

The chain combines TRBV7-2 with TRBJ2-5, with 7 bases that match TRBD1. This CDR3 has 15 residues. J was trimmed by 2 bases and V by 5 bases; bases with no gene match: 8. In germline, CDR1 is SGHTA, CDR2 FQGNSA. The CDR3 coding sequence is TGTGCCAGCAGCCCCCAGACAGGGACACAAGAGACCCAGTACTTC. Protein sequence: CASSPQTGTQETQYF.

J is TRBJ1-2 and V is TRBV5-4, with no clear D. This CDR3 region has 14 residues. Between the trimmed V and J ends, which lost 5 bases and 4 bases, there was a span of 15 bases. Germline assignment: CDR1 SGHNT and CDR2 YYREEE (reference sequence). For the CDR3, the DNA is TGTGCCAGCAGGCCGGGCTCGGGAACCTATGGCTACACCTTC. Amino acids: CASRPGSGTYGYTF.

This clone was detected only once. V gene TRBV6-5 combines with J gene TRBJ2-7, with D unresolved. Between the trimmed V and J ends, which lost 2 bases and 0 bases, there was a span of 11 bases. The CDR3 has 15 amino acids. CDR1 and CDR2 (germline): MNHEY, SVGAGI. CDR3 nucleotide sequence: TGTGCCAGCAGTTACATGCGTCGGAGCTCCTACGAGCAGTACTTC. Translated, it gives CASSYMRRSSYEQYF.

The chain couples TRBV5-1 to TRBJ1-4; TRBD1 is a possible D gene (6 bases). Germline CDR1 is SGHRS and CDR2 is YFSETQ. This CDR3 comprises 15 residues. V was shortened by 0 bases and J by 8 bases, with 14 bases between the two germline ends. The CDR3 DNA follows: TGCGCCAGCAGCTTGGCCGCGGGGGGCGCAGAAAAACTGTTTTTT. This sequence encodes CASSLAAGGAEKLFF.

V and J are TRBV19 and TRBJ1-2; tentative D call: TRBD1 (6 bases). The CDR3 length is 17 residues. CDR1 is LNHDA and CDR2 is SQIVND in the germline V gene (reference sequence). Trimming stripped 2 bases from V and 9 bases from J, with 25 bases between. CDR3 DNA: TGTGCCAGTAGTATACTTCAGACAGGACCGCCCCTGTATAGCTACACCTTC. This translates into CASSILQTGPPLYSYTF. The full variable domain, in which reference TRBV19 and TRBJ1-2 provide the parts outside the CDR3, is DGGITQSPKYLFRKEGQNVTLSCEQNLNHDAMYWYRQDPGQGLRLIYYSQIVNDFQKGDIAEGYSVSREKKESFPLTVTSAQKNPTAFYLCASSILQTGPPLYSYTFGSGTRLTVV.

The rearrangement joins TRBV7-8 to TRBJ2-2; D gene unclear. The V end lost 1 base, the J end lost 1 base, and 7 bases lay between the germline ends. The V gene's germline CDR1 is SGHVS and CDR2 FQNEAQ. The CDR3 contains 15 residues. CDR3 DNA sequence: TGTGCCAGCAGCTTAGTGCAGAAGAACACCGGGGAGCTGTTTTTT. Translating it yields CASSLVQKNTGELFF.

V and J are TRBV29-1 and TRBJ2-1; no definite D call. Trimming shortened V by 1 base and J by 0 bases, and 10 bases separated the two germline ends. Germline CDR1 and CDR2: SQVTM and ANQGSEA. This CDR3 comprises 15 residues. The CDR3 loop reads CSVEGPGLSYNEQFF. The CDR3 coding sequence is TGCAGCGTTGAAGGCCCAGGTCTCTCCTACAATGAGCAGTTCTTC.

The V and J genes are TRBV18 and TRBJ1-1; D gene uncertain. The germline CDR1 and CDR2 sequences are KGHSH and LQKENI. The CDR3 extends over 14 amino acids. V was trimmed by 7 bases and J by 1 base, leaving 13 bases between them. CDR3 coding DNA: TGTGCCAGCTTCACCACCCTAGGGAACACTGAAGCTTTCTTT. Translating it yields CASFTTLGNTEAFF. The full variable domain, completed using reference TRBV18 and TRBJ1-1, is NAGVMQNPRHLVRRRGQEARLRCSPMKGHSHVYWYRQLPEEGLKFMVYLQKENIIDESGMPKERFSAEFPKEGPSILRIQQVVRGDSAAYFCASFTTLGNTEAFFGQGTRLTVV.

This chain uses TRBV13 with TRBJ1-2, with unresolved D. V lost 0 bases and J lost 2, with 10 bases in between. The germline gives CDR1 PRHDT, CDR2 FYEKMQ (reference sequence). The CDR3 extends over 15 amino acids. The DNA of the CDR3 is TGTGCCAGCAGCTTAGGCGCCGCGGGGAACTATGGCTACACCTTC. This sequence encodes CASSLGAAGNYGYTF.

This clone appeared a few times. The chain employs TRBV18 and TRBJ2-2, with TRBD1 as a possible D gene (5 bases). The CDR3 covers 15 residues. In germline, CDR1 is KGHSH, CDR2 LQKENI. Trimming shortened V by 2 bases and J by 3 bases, and 10 bases separated the two germline ends. For the CDR3, the DNA is TGTGCCAGCTCACCAGGGGCCTTGCACACCGGGGAGCTGTTTTTT. Translated: CASSPGALHTGELFF.